The following is a T cell receptor (beta chain) sequence with its context. This entry is derived from a study of blood T cell repertoires in COVID-19. Across the study: Researchers got acute and convalescent COVID-19 samples from the United States, Italy and Spain. Nucleic acid was either cDNA or gDNA, and it came from T cells, B-cell-depleted T cells, or PBMCs.

The authors' processing: How many nucleated cells were present was estimated from reference gene primer amplification. Sequencing was performed with immunoSEQ multiplex PCR; in TCRdb, only in-frame clones are kept and a portion is missing. V and J calls and clone size are as listed in that table; D and trimming were resolved from the DNA. Here the sample spans 300,000 or so clones, 85% to 90% being singletons. This receptor was identified in a woman in her thirties or forties with acute or convalescent COVID-19. Material for sequencing was peripheral blood.

CDR3 nucleotide sequence: TGTGCCAGCAGTGAGGGACATCGTAAGGACTATGGCTACACCTTC. Protein sequence: CASSEGHRKDYGYTF. The rearrangement uses TRBV2 and TRBJ1-2, with D possibly being TRBD1 (6 bases). This CDR3 is 15 amino acids long. Germline assignment: CDR1 SNHLY and CDR2 FYNNEI. Trimming left V 3 bases short and J 3 bases short, with 14 bases between. The full variable domain, in which reference TRBV2 and TRBJ1-2 provide the parts outside the CDR3, is EPEVTQTPSHQVTQMGQEVILRCVPISNHLYFYWYRQILGQKVEFLVSFYNNEISEKSEIFDDQFSVERPDGSNFTLKIRSTKLEDSAMYFCASSEGHRKDYGYTFGSGTRLTVV.